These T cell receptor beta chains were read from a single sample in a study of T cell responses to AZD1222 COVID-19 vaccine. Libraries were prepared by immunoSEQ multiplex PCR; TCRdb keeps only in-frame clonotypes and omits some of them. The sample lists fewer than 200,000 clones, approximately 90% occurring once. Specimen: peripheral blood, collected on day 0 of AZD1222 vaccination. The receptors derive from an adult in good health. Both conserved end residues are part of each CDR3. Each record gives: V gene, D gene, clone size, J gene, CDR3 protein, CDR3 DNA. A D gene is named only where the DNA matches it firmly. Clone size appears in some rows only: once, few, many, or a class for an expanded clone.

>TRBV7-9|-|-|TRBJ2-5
CASSLGHRDLETQYF
TGTGCCAGCAGCTTAGGGCACAGGGATTTGGAGACCCAGTACTTC
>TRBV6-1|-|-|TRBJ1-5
CASSSNQPQHF
TGTGCCAGCAGTTCAAATCAGCCCCAGCATTTT
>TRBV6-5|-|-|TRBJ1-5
CASRSVSNQPQHF
TGTGCCAGCAGGTCGGTTAGCAATCAGCCCCAGCATTTT
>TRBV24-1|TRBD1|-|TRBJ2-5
CATSDSDRGVETQYF
TGTGCCACCAGTGATAGCGACAGGGGAGTGGAGACCCAGTACTTC
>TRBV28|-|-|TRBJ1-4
CASSRSSEKLFF
TGTGCCAGCAGCCGTAGCAGTGAAAAACTGTTTTTT
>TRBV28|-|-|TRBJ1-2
CASSTGQLPYGYTF
TGTGCCAGCAGTACAGGACAGCTGCCCTATGGCTACACCTTC
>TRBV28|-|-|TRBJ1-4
CASSSPAREKLFF
TGTGCCAGCAGTTCCCCGGCCCGGGAAAAACTGTTTTTT
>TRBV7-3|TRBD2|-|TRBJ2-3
CASSLRTSNTDTQYF
TGTGCCAGCAGCCTTCGGACTAGCAACACAGATACGCAGTATTTT
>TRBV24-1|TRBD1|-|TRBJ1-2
CATSDPNRGYGYTF
TGTGCCACCAGTGATCCAAACAGGGGATATGGCTACACCTTC
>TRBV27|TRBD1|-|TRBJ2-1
CASCTGDTYNEQFF
TGTGCCAGCTGTACAGGGGACACCTACAATGAGCAGTTCTTC
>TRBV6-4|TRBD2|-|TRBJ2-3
CASRREAGTDTQYF
TGTGCCAGCCGGCGGGAGGCTGGCACAGATACGCAGTATTTT
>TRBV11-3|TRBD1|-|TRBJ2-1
CASSLRTGGNEQFF
TGTGCCAGCAGCCTACGGACAGGGGGGAATGAGCAGTTCTTC
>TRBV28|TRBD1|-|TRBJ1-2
CASSLGGQGFYGYTF
TGTGCCAGCAGTTTAGGGGGACAGGGCTTCTATGGCTACACCTTC
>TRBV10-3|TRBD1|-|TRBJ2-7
CAISESITGGYEQYF
TGTGCCATCAGTGAGTCAATCACAGGGGGTTACGAGCAGTACTTC
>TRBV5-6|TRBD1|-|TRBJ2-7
CASRYWDRAYEQYF
TGTGCCAGCAGGTATTGGGACAGGGCCTACGAGCAGTACTTC
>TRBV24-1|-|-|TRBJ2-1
CATSDNVGGAYNEQFF
TGTGCCACCAGTGACAACGTTGGGGGAGCCTACAATGAGCAGTTCTTC
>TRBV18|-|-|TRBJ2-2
CASSPTTTVAGELFF
TGTGCCAGCTCACCTACCACGACGGTCGCCGGGGAGCTGTTTTTT
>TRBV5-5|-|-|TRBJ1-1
CASSLVFGQLVLNTEAFF
TGTGCCAGCAGCTTGGTCTTTGGACAATTAGTTTTGAACACTGAAGCTTTCTTT
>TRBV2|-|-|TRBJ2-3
CASKSRGTTDTQYF
TGTGCCAGCAAATCTAGAGGCACCACAGATACGCAGTATTTT
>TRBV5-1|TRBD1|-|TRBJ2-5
CASSLAAGTGVWDQETQYF
TGCGCCAGCAGCTTGGCTGCCGGGACAGGAGTTTGGGACCAAGAGACCCAGTACTTC
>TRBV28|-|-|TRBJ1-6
CASSLLSPLHF
TGTGCCAGCAGTTTACTTTCACCCCTCCACTTT
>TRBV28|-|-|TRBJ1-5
CATGVRPQHF
TGTGCCACCGGGGTTAGGCCCCAGCATTTT
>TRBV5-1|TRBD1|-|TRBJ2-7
CASSPGTGEAHEQYF
TGCGCCAGCAGCCCGGGGACAGGGGAGGCCCACGAGCAGTACTTC
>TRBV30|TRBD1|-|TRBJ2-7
CAWSVQIDRVRF
TGTGCCTGGAGTGTACAGATCGACAGGGTGAGATTC
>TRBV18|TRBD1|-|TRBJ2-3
CASSTGGDIADTQYF
TGTGCCAGCTCCACAGGGGGCGATATTGCAGATACGCAGTATTTT
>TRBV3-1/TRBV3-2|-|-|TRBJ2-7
CASSQVSSYEQYF
TGTGCCAGCAGTCAAGTCTCCTCCTACGAGCAGTACTTC
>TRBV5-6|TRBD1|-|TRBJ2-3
CASSFLDRSTDTQYF
TGTGCCAGCAGCTTCCTGGACAGGAGCACAGATACGCAGTATTTT
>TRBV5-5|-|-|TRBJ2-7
CASSSHDRFYEQYF
TGTGCCAGCAGCTCCCACGACAGGTTCTACGAGCAGTACTTC
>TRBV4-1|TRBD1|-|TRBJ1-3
CASSQATGSKRAGNTIYF
TGCGCCAGCAGCCAAGCGACAGGGTCAAAGAGGGCTGGAAACACCATATATTTT
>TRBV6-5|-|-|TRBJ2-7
CASMKGEPYEQYF
TGTGCCAGCATGAAGGGGGAGCCCTACGAGCAGTACTTC
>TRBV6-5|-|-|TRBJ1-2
CASSYSAGVYGYTF
TGTGCCAGCAGTTACAGTGCAGGGGTCTATGGCTACACCTTC
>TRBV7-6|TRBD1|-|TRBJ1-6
CASSLDSGGFSPLHF
TGTGCCAGCAGCTTAGATTCAGGGGGATTTTCACCCCTCCACTTT
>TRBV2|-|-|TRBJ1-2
CASRRRDGYTF
TGTGCCAGCAGAAGACGGGATGGCTACACCTTC
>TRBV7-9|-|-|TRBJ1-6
CASSLGTGESPLHF
TGTGCCAGCAGCTTAGGAACAGGCGAATCACCCCTCCACTTT
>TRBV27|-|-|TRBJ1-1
CASSLFGAGNTEAFF
TGTGCCAGCAGTTTATTTGGGGCAGGGAACACTGAAGCTTTCTTT
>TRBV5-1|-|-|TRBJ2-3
CASSLVGMSAQYF
TGCGCCAGCAGCTTGGTTGGGATGAGTGCGCAGTATTTT
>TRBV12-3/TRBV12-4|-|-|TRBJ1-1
CASSQGPGRAFF
TGTGCCAGCAGTCAAGGTCCAGGGAGAGCTTTCTTT
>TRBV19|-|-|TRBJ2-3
CASSPSVKDLYF
TGTGCCAGTAGCCCAAGCGTTAAGGATTTGTATTTT
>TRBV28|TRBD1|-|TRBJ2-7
CASSSATGHHEQYF
TGTGCCAGCAGTTCTGCGACAGGGCACCACGAGCAGTACTTC
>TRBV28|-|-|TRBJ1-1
CASTLGLETFF
TGTGCCAGCACCTTGGGCCTCGAGACTTTCTTT
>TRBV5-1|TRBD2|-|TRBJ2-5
CASSLTGSGMETQYF
TGCGCCAGCAGCTTGACGGGTAGCGGGATGGAGACCCAGTACTTC
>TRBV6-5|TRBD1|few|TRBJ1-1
CASRPRGQLGTEAFF
TGTGCCAGCCGTCCCCGGGGACAGCTTGGCACTGAAGCTTTCTTT
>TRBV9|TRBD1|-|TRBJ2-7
CASSVEAGGYEQYF
TGTGCCAGCAGCGTAGAGGCAGGGGGCTACGAGCAGTACTTC
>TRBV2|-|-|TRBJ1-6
CASSGNGGLSPLHF
TGTGCCAGCAGTGGGAATGGGGGGCTTTCACCCCTCCACTTT
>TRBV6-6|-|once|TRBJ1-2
CASNSDGSYGYTF
TGTGCCAGCAACTCGGACGGTAGCTATGGCTACACCTTC
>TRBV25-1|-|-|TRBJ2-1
CASSESGRAFF
TGTGCCAGCAGTGAATCTGGCCGTGCGTTCTTC
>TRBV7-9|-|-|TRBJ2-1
CASSSGPIQFF
TGTGCCAGCAGCTCTGGTCCAATTCAGTTCTTC
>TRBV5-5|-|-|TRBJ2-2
CASSGSANTGELFF
TGTGCCAGCAGCGGTTCCGCGAACACCGGGGAGCTGTTTTTT
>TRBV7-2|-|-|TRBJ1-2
CASSSLLFDDYGYTF
TGTGCCAGCAGCTCCCTCCTCTTCGACGACTATGGCTACACCTTC